Described below is a single TCR beta chain sequence and its context. The antigen is not known. The CDR3 extends over 12 amino acids. V lost 3 bases to trimming and J lost 12 bases, with 11 bases between them. Per the germline V gene, CDR1 is SEHNR and CDR2 is FQNEAQ (reference sequence). The record originates from a study of blood T cells in healthy people across ages. Study-wide context: Per every two T cells, about one barcoded beta molecule was captured by template switching. Overall study findings and caveats: Diversity figures derived from one million T cells were judged to underestimate the true value.

For the second PCR, which ran for about 7 to 11 cycles, a sample-barcoded 5' primer and a J-beta primer mix were used. TCRdb re-called the 5' RACE reads through MiXCR, storing one row per CDR3 protein. The top ten clones hold 10% to 15% of a sample with fewer than 900,000 distinct CDR3 sequences, roughly 40% of them seen once. The specimen sequenced was blood. The chain employs TRBV7-9 and TRBJ1-4; D is undetermined. The clonotype was recovered from a man aged 18-30 years in good health. The CDR3 sequence: CASSFLNIELFF. Here the CDR3 DNA reads TGTGCCAGCAGCTTCTTAAACATCGAACTGTTTTTT.